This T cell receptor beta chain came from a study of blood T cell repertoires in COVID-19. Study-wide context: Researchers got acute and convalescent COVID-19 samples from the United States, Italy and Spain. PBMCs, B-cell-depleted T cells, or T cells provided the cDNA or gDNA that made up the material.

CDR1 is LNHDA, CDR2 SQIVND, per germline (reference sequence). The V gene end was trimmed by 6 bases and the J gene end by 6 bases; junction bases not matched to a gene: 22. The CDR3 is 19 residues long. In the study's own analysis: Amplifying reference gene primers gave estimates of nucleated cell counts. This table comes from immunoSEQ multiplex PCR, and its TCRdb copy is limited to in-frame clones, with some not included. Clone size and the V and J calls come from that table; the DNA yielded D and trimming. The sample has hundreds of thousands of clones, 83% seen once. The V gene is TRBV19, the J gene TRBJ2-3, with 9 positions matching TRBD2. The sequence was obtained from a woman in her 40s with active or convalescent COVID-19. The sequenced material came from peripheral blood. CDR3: CASSPSGNPFSGRGDTQYF. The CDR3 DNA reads TGTGCCAGTAGCCCTAGCGGGAACCCCTTTTCGGGCCGGGGGGATACGCAGTATTTT.